This TCR beta chain was sequenced during a study of CD8 T cells in Susac syndrome. As for the study in general: Patients with Susac syndrome were therapy-naive, treated with corticosteroids, or treated with intravenous immunoglobulin alone when blood was collected.

Overall study findings and caveats: As the study acknowledged, the number of individuals in its TCR sequencing and HLA analysis was relatively small. Susac-specific public clones numbered around 16 in total CD8+ repertoires (and about five in CD8+ TEMRA repertoires).

This CDR3 is 12 amino acids long. The V end lost 6 bases, the J end lost 1 base, and 9 bases lay between the germline ends. Per the germline V gene, CDR1 is DFQATT and CDR2 is SNEGSKA (reference sequence). cDNA came from approximately 0.5 to 1 ug RNA primed by random hexamers. MiXCR, run by TCRdb on the immunoSEQ multiplex PCR reads, gives a single entry per CDR3 protein. The repertoire holds under 70,000 distinct CDR3 sequences, with roughly 94% as singletons. In regard to this clonotype: Its target is not known.

This receptor was taken from a human donor with Susac syndrome. Sequencing was carried out using CD8+ T cells from PBMCs. The V gene is TRBV20-1, the J gene TRBJ1-1; maybe TRBD1 (5 bases). CDR3 coding DNA: TGCAGTGCAAGAACAGGGAACACTGAAGCTTTCTTT. Translating it yields CSARTGNTEAFF.